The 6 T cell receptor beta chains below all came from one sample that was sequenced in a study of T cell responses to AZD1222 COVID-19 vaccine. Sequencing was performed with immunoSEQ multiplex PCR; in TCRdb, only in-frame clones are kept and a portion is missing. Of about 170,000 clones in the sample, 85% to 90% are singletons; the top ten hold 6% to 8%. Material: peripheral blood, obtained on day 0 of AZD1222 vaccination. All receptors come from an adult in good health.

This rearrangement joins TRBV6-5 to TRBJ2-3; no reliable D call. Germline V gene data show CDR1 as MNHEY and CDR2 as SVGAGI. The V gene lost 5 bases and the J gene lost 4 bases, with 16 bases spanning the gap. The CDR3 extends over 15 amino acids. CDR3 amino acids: CASSPTFGRPDTQYF. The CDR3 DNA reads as TGTGCCAGCAGTCCGACATTCGGTCGGCCAGATACGCAGTATTTT.

DNA of the CDR3: TGTGCCAGCAGTTACTCGACGAGGCAGGGGAATTCACCCCTCCACTTT. It specifies CASSYSTRQGNSPLHF. The chain combines TRBV6-5 with TRBJ1-6, with D perhaps matching TRBD1 (6 bases). This CDR3 comprises 16 residues. The V and J ends lost 0 bases and 7 bases respectively, with 13 bases between them. Germline loops: CDR1 MNHEY, CDR2 SVGAGI.

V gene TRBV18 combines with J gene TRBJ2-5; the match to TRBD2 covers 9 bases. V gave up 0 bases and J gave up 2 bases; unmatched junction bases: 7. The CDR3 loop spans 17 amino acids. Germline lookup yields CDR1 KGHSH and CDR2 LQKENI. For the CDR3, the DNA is TGTGCCAGCTCACCACCGGGACTAGCTAGAACACAAGAGACCCAGTACTTC. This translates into CASSPPGLARTQETQYF. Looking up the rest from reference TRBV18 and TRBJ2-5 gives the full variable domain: NAGVMQNPRHLVRRRGQEARLRCSPMKGHSHVYWYRQLPEEGLKFMVYLQKENIIDESGMPKERFSAEFPKEGPSILRIQQVVRGDSAAYFCASSPPGLARTQETQYFGPGTRLLVL.

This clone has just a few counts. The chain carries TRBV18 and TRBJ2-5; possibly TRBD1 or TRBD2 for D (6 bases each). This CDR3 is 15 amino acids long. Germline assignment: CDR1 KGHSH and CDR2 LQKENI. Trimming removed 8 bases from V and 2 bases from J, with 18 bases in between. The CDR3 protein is CASRDLTGLQETQYF. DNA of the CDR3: TGTGCCAGCCGAGATTTGACAGGACTACAAGAGACCCAGTACTTC.

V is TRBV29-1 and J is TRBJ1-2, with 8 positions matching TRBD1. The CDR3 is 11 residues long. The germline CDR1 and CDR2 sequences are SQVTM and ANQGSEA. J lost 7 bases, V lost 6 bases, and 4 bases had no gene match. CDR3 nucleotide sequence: TGCAGCGTCGTGACAGGGGTTGGCTACACCTTC. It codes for CSVVTGVGYTF.

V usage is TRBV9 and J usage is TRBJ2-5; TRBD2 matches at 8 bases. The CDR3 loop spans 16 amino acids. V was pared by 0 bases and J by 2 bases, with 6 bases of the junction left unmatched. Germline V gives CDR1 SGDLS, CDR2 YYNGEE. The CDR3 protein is CASSVAGGAFQETQYF. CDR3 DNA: TGTGCCAGCAGCGTAGCGGGGGGGGCCTTTCAAGAGACCCAGTACTTC. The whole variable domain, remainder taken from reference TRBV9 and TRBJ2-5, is DSGVTQTPKHLITATGQRVTLRCSPRSGDLSVYWYQQSLDQGLQFLIQYYNGEERAKGNILERFSAQQFPDLHSELNLSSLELGDSALYFCASSVAGGAFQETQYFGPGTRLLVL.